This TCR beta chain appears in the sequencing data of a study of T cell clones after liver transplantation. The overall study: Without induction therapy, subjects received standard immunosuppression until 12-24 months post-transplant. Overall study results and limits: Small, mixed patient groups and varying post-transplant times limit these conclusions. Migration into the graft, not deletion, may explain lost graft donor-reactive T cells.

The CDR3 consists of 15 residues. Germline assignment: CDR1 SGHNT and CDR2 YYREEE (reference sequence). V was shortened by 1 base and J by 0 bases, with 10 bases between the two germline ends. With respect to this clone: Antigen specificity is unknown.

Clones were read by immunoSEQ multiplex PCR, and TCRdb kept only the in-frame ones, dropping some. The data hold tens of thousands of clones, with roughly 84% observed a single time. The chain joins TRBV5-4 to TRBJ1-1, with D maybe TRBD1 (5 bases). This clonotype was sampled from a human patient who received a liver transplant. The T cells may come from the graft donor. The sequenced sample was CD4+ T cells from blood, obtained 48 months after liver transplant. CDR3 bases: TGTGCCAGCAGCTTGAGCCAGGGAATGAACACTGAAGCTTTCTTT. Translating gives CASSLSQGMNTEAFF.